Listed below are T cell receptor beta chains from one sample, sequenced in a study of T cell changes during pregnancy in multiple sclerosis. Measured with immunoSEQ multiplex PCR; TCRdb has only the in-frame clones, and not every one. The data hold some 59,000 clones, with under 95% observed a single time. The sequencing here drew on peripheral blood, taken in the second trimester of pregnancy. The source is a female donor with multiple sclerosis, enrolled in a pregnancy study. The CDR3 runs from the conserved cysteine through the conserved F or W. The D gene is left open where the match is weak. Size is stated for part of the rows, as once, few or many counts, or as a class when the clone is expanded.

cdr3_nt cdr3_aa v_call clone_size j_call d_call
TGTGCCAGCAGCTTCCCCGGGACAAAGGAAAATAGAAGGCGCGAGCAGTACTTC CASSFPGTKENRRREQYF TRBV5-4 NA TRBJ2-7 NA
TGTGCCAGCAGCTCCGAGGGACAGACAGATACGCAGTATTTT CASSSEGQTDTQYF TRBV7-2 NA TRBJ2-3 TRBD1
TGTGCCTGGGGAACAGGGGTTTACACTGAAGCTTTCTTT CAWGTGVYTEAFF TRBV30 once TRBJ1-1 TRBD1
TGTGCCAGCAGTCCCCGGGAACCCTCCTACGAGCAGTACTTC CASSPREPSYEQYF TRBV6-1 NA TRBJ2-7 NA
TGTGCCAGCAGCTTATGGGGACAGGCCGAGTATTTT CASSLWGQAEYF TRBV11-2 NA TRBJ2-3 TRBD1
TGTGCCAGCAGCAACTATGGTGGGGGCTATGAAAAACTGTTTTTT CASSNYGGGYEKLFF TRBV7-8 NA TRBJ1-4 NA
TGTGCCACCTCGGCGGGGGGCCGAGAGACCCAGTACTTC CATSAGGRETQYF TRBV15 NA TRBJ2-5 TRBD2
TGCGCCAGCAGCCACTCGGGGACATTGAACACTGAAGCTTTCTTT CASSHSGTLNTEAFF TRBV4-1 NA TRBJ1-1 NA
TGTGCCAGCAGCTTAGACAGGGACGGCGAAGCTTTCTTT CASSLDRDGEAFF TRBV7-9 NA TRBJ1-1 NA
TGTGCCAGTGGGACAGGGAGGCGATTTAGCAATCAGCCCCAGCATTTT CASGTGRRFSNQPQHF TRBV19 few TRBJ1-5 TRBD1
TGCAGCTTGTGGGCCCCGGGACAGGGTAGGCCCTACGAGCAGTACTTC CSLWAPGQGRPYEQYF TRBV29-1 NA TRBJ2-7 TRBD1
TGTGCCAGCAGTTGGGGGACAGGAAGCTCCTATAATTCACCCCTCCACTTT CASSWGTGSSYNSPLHF TRBV27 NA TRBJ1-6 TRBD1
TGTGCCACCAGCACCGGACTGACTAACAATCAGCCCCAGCATTTT CATSTGLTNNQPQHF TRBV15 few TRBJ1-5 NA
TGTGCCAGCAGTGAGGTGACCCGGTGGACAGGGGATGGAGGTGAGCAGTTCTTC CASSEVTRWTGDGGEQFF TRBV2 NA TRBJ2-1 TRBD1
TGTGCCAGCAGCTTGGGACAGGGGGCGAATTCACCCCTCCACTTT CASSLGQGANSPLHF TRBV7-3 NA TRBJ1-6 TRBD1
TGTGCCAGCAGTGCTCGGGCAGGGGGCGCGACGGGCTATGGCTACACCTTC CASSARAGGATGYGYTF TRBV2 NA TRBJ1-2 TRBD1
TGCGCCAGCAGTGGACAGAACACTGAAGCTTTCTTT CASSGQNTEAFF TRBV5-1 NA TRBJ1-1 NA
TGTGCCAGCAGCGTAAGTTTGTTAGTCTCGGGGGAACTGAACACTGAAGCTTTCTTT CASSVSLLVSGELNTEAFF TRBV9 NA TRBJ1-1 NA
TGTGCCAGCAGTTTCGGTGATACGCAGTATTTT CASSFGDTQYF TRBV6-5 once TRBJ2-3 NA
TGTGCCACCAGCAGAGAGGATACAGGCTACGAGCAGTACTTC CATSREDTGYEQYF TRBV15 NA TRBJ2-7 NA
TGTGCCAGCAGCTTTACAGGGGGCTTTACCTACGAGCAGTACTTC CASSFTGGFTYEQYF TRBV7-2 NA TRBJ2-7 TRBD1
TGTGCCAGCAGCTCCTCTAGCGGGGGAGTCACCGGGGAGCTGTTTTTT CASSSSSGGVTGELFF TRBV7-9 NA TRBJ2-2 TRBD2